The subject of this entry is one T cell receptor beta chain. Its antigen is still unknown. From blood CD8+ and CD4+ T cells, the TCR beta chain was sequenced. TEMRA cells underwent FACS enrichment and CD8+ and CD4+ T cells underwent negative isolation. Germline CDR1 reads KGHSH; CDR2 reads LQKENI. CDR3 length: 15 residues. V was clipped by 2 bases and J by 0 bases, with 11 bases between them. This sample was taken from a study of CD8 T cells in Susac syndrome. cDNA came from 0.5 to 1 ug RNA primed by random hexamers. It was immunoSEQ multiplex PCR that amplified TCR beta CDR3 across 54 Vbeta and 13 Jbeta. TCRdb independently ran MiXCR on the immunoSEQ multiplex PCR reads; one entry per CDR3 protein. The sample lists some 100,000 distinct CDR3 sequences, 85% to 95% occurring once. Study conclusions and caveats: The study recognized that the number of individuals in its TCR sequencing and HLA analysis was relatively small.

What was sequenced was CD4+ T cells from PBMCs. The chain recombines TRBV18 with TRBJ2-7, with D unresolved. The sequence derives from a human donor with multiple sclerosis. CDR3 sequence (DNA): TGTGCCAGCTCACCATTAGGACCAAGCTCCTACGAGCAGTACTTC. It encodes CASSPLGPSSYEQYF.